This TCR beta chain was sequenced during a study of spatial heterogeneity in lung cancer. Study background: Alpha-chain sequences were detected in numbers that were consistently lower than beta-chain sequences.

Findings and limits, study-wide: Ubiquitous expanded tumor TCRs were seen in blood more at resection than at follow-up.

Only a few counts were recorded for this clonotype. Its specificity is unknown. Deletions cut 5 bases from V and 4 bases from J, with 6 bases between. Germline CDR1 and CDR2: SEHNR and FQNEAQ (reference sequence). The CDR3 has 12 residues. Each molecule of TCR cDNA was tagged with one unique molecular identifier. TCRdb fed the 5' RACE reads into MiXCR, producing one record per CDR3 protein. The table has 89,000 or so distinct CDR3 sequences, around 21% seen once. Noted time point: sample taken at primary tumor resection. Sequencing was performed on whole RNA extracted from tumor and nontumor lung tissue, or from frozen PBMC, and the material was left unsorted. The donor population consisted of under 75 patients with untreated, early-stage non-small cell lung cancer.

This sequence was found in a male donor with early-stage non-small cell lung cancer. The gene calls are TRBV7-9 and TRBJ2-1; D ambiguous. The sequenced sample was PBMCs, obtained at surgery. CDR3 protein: CASSPQYNEQFF. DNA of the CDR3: TGTGCCAGCAGCCCCCAATACAATGAGCAGTTCTTC.